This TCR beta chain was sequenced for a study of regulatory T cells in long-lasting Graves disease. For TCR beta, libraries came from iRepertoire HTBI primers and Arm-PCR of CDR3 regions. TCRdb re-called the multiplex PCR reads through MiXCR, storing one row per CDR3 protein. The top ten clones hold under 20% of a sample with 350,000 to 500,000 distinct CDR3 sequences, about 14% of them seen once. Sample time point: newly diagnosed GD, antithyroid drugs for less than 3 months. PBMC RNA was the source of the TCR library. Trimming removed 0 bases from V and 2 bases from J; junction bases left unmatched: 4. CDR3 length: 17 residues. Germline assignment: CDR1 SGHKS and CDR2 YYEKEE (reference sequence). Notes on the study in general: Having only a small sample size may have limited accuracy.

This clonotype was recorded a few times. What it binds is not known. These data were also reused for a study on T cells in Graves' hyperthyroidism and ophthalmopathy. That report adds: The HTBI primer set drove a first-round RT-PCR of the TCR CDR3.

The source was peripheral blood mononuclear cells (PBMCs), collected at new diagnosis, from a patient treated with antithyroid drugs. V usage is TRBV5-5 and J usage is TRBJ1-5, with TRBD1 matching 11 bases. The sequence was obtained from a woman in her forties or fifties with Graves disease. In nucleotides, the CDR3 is TGTGCCAGCAGCTTGGGGACAGGGGGCGTCGGCAATCAGCCCCAGCATTTT. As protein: CASSLGTGGVGNQPQHF.